This T cell receptor (beta chain) is drawn from a study of CD8 T cells in Susac syndrome. The CDR3 extends over 14 amino acids. CDR1 is MNHEY and CDR2 is SVGAGI in the germline V gene. The V end lost 6 bases, the J end lost 10 bases, and 16 bases lay between the germline ends. The RNA input was roughly 0.45 to 1 ug, and it was reverse transcribed with random hexamers. MiXCR was run by TCRdb on the immunoSEQ multiplex PCR reads, yielding one entry per CDR3 protein. The table has 200,000 to 250,000 distinct CDR3 sequences, 85% to 95% seen once. Sequencing was carried out using CD4+ T cells from PBMCs. The TCR sequence derives from a human donor with multiple sclerosis. The chain joins TRBV6-5 to TRBJ1-6; maybe TRBD1 (5 bases). The CDR3 DNA reads TGTGCCAGCAGCAGCGGGGCTGACGGGTCACCCCTCCACTTT. The encoded protein is CASSSGADGSPLHF.